This T cell receptor (beta chain) was identified during a study of OX40 agonist ivuxolimab in advanced cancers. V was trimmed by 0 bases and J by 2 bases, leaving 13 bases between them. Per the germline V gene, CDR1 is SGHRS and CDR2 is YFSETQ. CDR3 length: 16 residues. General study findings and limits: The study found among the lowest clonal expansion in partial responders at 0.1-3.0 mg/kg. The study found that CD8+ T cells averaged more expanded clones than CD4+.

A word on this clone: Its antigen is still unknown.

Here immunoSEQ multiplex PCR was the method, and the copy in TCRdb shows in-frame clones only, minus some. This table holds some 78,000 clones, around 87% found once. The rearrangement uses TRBV5-1 and TRBJ2-3; tentative D call: TRBD1 (5 bases). The material sequenced was CD4+ or CD8+ T cells sorted from blood, taken in a trial of the OX40 agonist ivuxolimab. The sequence was collected from an adult with an advanced solid tumor such as melanoma, head and neck, liver or kidney cancer. CDR3: CASSLVAVGPTDTQYF. CDR3 nucleotides: TGCGCCAGCAGCTTGGTGGCGGTGGGGCCCACAGATACGCAGTATTTT.